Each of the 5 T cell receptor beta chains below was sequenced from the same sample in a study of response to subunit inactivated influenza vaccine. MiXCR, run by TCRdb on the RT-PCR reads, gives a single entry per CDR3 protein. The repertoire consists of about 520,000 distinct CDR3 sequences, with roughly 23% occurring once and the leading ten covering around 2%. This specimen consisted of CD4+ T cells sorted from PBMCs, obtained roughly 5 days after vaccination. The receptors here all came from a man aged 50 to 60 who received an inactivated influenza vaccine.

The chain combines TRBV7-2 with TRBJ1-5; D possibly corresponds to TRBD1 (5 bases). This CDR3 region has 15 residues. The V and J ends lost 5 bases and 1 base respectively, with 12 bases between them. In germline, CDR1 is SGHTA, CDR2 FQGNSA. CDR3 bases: TGTGCCAGCAGCAGAAGTCGACAGAGCAATCAGCCCCAGCATTTT. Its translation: CASSRSRQSNQPQHF.

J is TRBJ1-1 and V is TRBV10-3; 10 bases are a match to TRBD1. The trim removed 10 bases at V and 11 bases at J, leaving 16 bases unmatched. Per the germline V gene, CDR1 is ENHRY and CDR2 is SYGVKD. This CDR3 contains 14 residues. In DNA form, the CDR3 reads TGTGCCAGCGTACCGGGACAGGGGTTTTTGAACGCTTTCTTT. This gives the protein CASVPGQGFLNAFF.

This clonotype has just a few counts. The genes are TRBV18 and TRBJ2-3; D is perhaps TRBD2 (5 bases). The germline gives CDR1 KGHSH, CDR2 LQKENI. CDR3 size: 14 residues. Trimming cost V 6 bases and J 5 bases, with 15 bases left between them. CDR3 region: CASSWIRGEDTQYF. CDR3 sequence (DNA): TGTGCCAGCTCGTGGATCCGGGGTGAAGATACGCAGTATTTT.

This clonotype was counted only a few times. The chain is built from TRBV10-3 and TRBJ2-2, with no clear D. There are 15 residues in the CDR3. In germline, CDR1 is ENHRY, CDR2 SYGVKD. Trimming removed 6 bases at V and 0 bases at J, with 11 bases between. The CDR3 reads CAIRPQNTNTGELFF. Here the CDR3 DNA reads TGTGCCATCAGGCCACAGAATACGAACACCGGGGAGCTGTTTTTT.

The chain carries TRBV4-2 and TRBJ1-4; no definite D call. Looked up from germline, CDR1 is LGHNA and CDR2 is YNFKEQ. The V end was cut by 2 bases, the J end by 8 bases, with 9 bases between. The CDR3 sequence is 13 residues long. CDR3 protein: CASSQMRGEKLFF. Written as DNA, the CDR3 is TGTGCCAGCAGCCAAATGCGGGGAGAAAAACTGTTTTTT.